This T cell receptor (beta chain) was captured in a study of CD8+ T cells in alopecia areata. The treatment was: oral pan-JAK inhibitor, 5-10 mg twice daily. Isolated RNA was reverse transcribed into cDNA used as the sequencing template. Libraries were prepared by immunoSEQ multiplex PCR; TCRdb keeps only in-frame clonotypes and omits some of them. This table holds about 190,000 clones, about three fifths found once. This CDR3 has 12 residues. Germline V gene data show CDR1 as GTSNPN and CDR2 as SVGIG (reference sequence). J was trimmed by 4 bases and V by 7 bases; bases with no gene match: 5. The material sequenced was CD8+ T cells sorted from blood, taken at week 24, from a patient treated with tofacitinib. The clonotype was recovered from a human donor with alopecia areata. The gene calls are TRBV30 and TRBJ1-2; TRBD1 matches 8 bases. CDR3 loop: CALDRESYGYTF. CDR3 bases: TGTGCCTTGGACAGGGAGAGCTATGGCTACACCTTC.